The 6 T cell receptor beta chains listed next were all sequenced from one sample in a study of blood T cell repertoires in COVID-19. Repertoires were generated with immunoSEQ multiplex PCR, while TCRdb's copy carries only in-frame clones and drops some. Here the sample spans 160,000 or so clones, approximately 91% being singletons. Source material: peripheral blood. Receptors were obtained from a man between 18 and 29 years old with acute or convalescent COVID-19.

The chain links TRBV11-2 to TRBJ1-4; the D gene is possibly TRBD1 (5 bases). Germline-derived CDR1 and CDR2 are SGHAT and FQNNGV. The CDR3 sequence is 17 residues long. The V end was cut by 3 bases, the J end by 0 bases, with 14 bases between. The chain's CDR3 is CASSLADSDATNEKLFF. CDR3 DNA: TGTGCCAGCAGCTTGGCTGACAGCGATGCAACTAATGAAAAACTGTTTTTT.

This sequence joins TRBV3-1 (or the pseudogene TRBV3-2) and TRBJ1-3, with D possibly matching TRBD1 (6 bases). Between the trimmed V and J ends, which lost 0 bases and 2 bases, there was a span of 11 bases. The CDR3 sequence is 16 residues long. Germline CDR1 reads LGHDT; CDR2 reads YNNKEL (reference sequence). The CDR3 DNA reads TGTGCCAGCAGCCAAGAAGGGCCAGGGGCTGGAAACACCATATATTTT. This codes for CASSQEGPGAGNTIYF.

The J gene is TRBJ2-3, the V gene TRBV30, with 8 bases matching TRBD2. The germline V gene has CDR1 GTSNPN and CDR2 SVGIG (reference sequence). This CDR3 is 17 amino acids long. The V segment lost 4 bases and the J segment 0 bases; nucleotides outside the gene matches: 12. This CDR3 reads CAWTPFNSGASTDTQYF. The CDR3 region has the DNA TGTGCCTGGACCCCGTTTAATAGCGGGGCTAGCACAGATACGCAGTATTTT.

The chain's CDR3 is CASSLLEQGYTYNEQFF. CDR3 sequence (DNA): TGCGCCAGCAGCTTACTCGAACAGGGGTATACCTACAATGAGCAGTTCTTC. This chain joins TRBV5-1 and TRBJ2-1; 7 nucleotides align to TRBD1. This CDR3 has 17 amino acids. After removal of 2 bases from V and 2 bases from J, the junction contained 10 bases not matched to a gene. CDR1 is SGHRS, CDR2 YFSETQ, per germline.

This clone occurred once. This chain connects TRBV12-5 to TRBJ1-1; 7 bases match TRBD1. The germline CDR1 and CDR2 sequences are LGHNT and FRNRAP. V shed 6 bases, J shed 5 bases, and the junction held 6 bases outside the gene matches. The CDR3 totals 13 residues. DNA for the CDR3: TGTGCTAGTGGGACAGGGATTCGAACTGAAGCTTTCTTT. This encodes CASGTGIRTEAFF. Supplemented by reference TRBV12-5 and TRBJ1-1, the full variable domain reads DARVTQTPRHKVTEMGQEVTMRCQPILGHNTVFWYRQTMMQGLELLAYFRNRAPLDDSGMPKDRFSAEMPDATLATLKIQPSEPRDSAVYFCASGTGIRTEAFFGQGTRLTVV.

This chain links TRBV6-4 with TRBJ1-6, with TRBD1 matching over 8 bases. The ends lost 0 bases at V and 5 bases at J; junction bases unmatched: 18. In germline, CDR1 is MRHNA, CDR2 SNTAGT. The CDR3 spans 21 residues. The CDR3 DNA follows: TGTGCCAGCAGTGACTCTAACCGGGACAGGTTACCTTTAAGGCATAATTCACCCCTCCACTTT. It encodes CASSDSNRDRLPLRHNSPLHF.